The rows below give T cell receptor beta chains drawn from one sample of a study of blood T cell repertoires in COVID-19. Using immunoSEQ multiplex PCR, the repertoire was profiled, and TCRdb retains in-frame clones only, with some absent. The sample shows fewer than 400,000 clones, approximately 87% of them seen only once. Sequenced sample: peripheral blood. Receptors were obtained from a woman in her twenties or thirties with COVID-19, enrolled during active disease. Each CDR3 is given with its conserved first and last residue. Not all rows give a size; the values are once, few, many and, for expanded clones, a class.

J: TRBJ2-7
size: .
length: 12
V: TRBV28
CDR3: CASMGSSYEQYF

J: TRBJ2-1
size: .
length: 19
V: TRBV10-3
CDR3: CAISDSDRTSRGGYNEQFF

J: TRBJ1-2
size: .
length: 13
V: TRBV19
CDR3: CASSMTGNYGYTF

J: TRBJ1-2
size: .
length: 15
V: TRBV3-1/TRBV3-2
CDR3: CASSQGRTANYGYTF

J: TRBJ2-3
size: .
length: 14
V: TRBV19
CDR3: CASSSQASTDTQYF

J: TRBJ2-7
size: .
length: 14
V: TRBV5-1
CDR3: CASSPGTALMEQYF

J: TRBJ1-4
size: .
length: 15
V: TRBV19
CDR3: CASSGRSQSGEKLFF

J: TRBJ2-1
size: .
length: 14
V: TRBV10-2
CDR3: CASSLMSSYNEQFF

J: TRBJ1-1
size: .
length: 16
V: TRBV5-4
CDR3: CASSSEPVGPGLEAFF

J: TRBJ2-5
size: once
length: 14
V: TRBV24-1
CDR3: CATSDGHFQETQYF

J: TRBJ2-7
size: .
length: 17
V: TRBV4-2
CDR3: CASSQVSSGLLSYEQYF

J: TRBJ1-6
size: .
length: 15
V: TRBV28
CDR3: CASSLAAGDNSPLHF

J: TRBJ1-3
size: .
length: 16
V: TRBV19
CDR3: CASSLEGLISGNTIYF

J: TRBJ1-6
size: few
length: 15
V: TRBV5-1
CDR3: CASSLRTESGSPLHF

J: TRBJ2-3
size: .
length: 15
V: TRBV10-3
CDR3: CAISERLESTDTQYF

J: TRBJ1-2
size: .
length: 14
V: TRBV5-1
CDR3: CASSFGTGGYGYTF

J: TRBJ2-6
size: .
length: 19
V: TRBV19
CDR3: CASSSRTGRFSSGANVLTF

J: TRBJ2-7
size: .
length: 15
V: TRBV28
CDR3: CASSQPGLAAYEQYF

J: TRBJ1-5
size: .
length: 14
V: TRBV30
CDR3: CAWSTGTGDQPQHF

J: TRBJ2-3
size: once
length: 16
V: TRBV11-1
CDR3: CASSLGQREATDTQYF

J: TRBJ1-1
size: .
length: 15
V: TRBV14
CDR3: CASSQDRGGGTEAFF

J: TRBJ2-7
size: .
length: 14
V: TRBV27
CDR3: CASSLSPETYEQYF

J: TRBJ1-1
size: .
length: 16
V: TRBV4-1
CDR3: CASSRVTGTGGTEAFF

J: TRBJ2-2
size: .
length: 14
V: TRBV5-1
CDR3: CASGPGSKTGELFF

J: TRBJ1-5
size: once
length: 15
V: TRBV2
CDR3: CASSPQGRSNQPQHF

J: TRBJ2-7
size: .
length: 16
V: TRBV6-5
CDR3: CASSYSPSQSSYEQYF

J: TRBJ1-4
size: .
length: 16
V: TRBV5-1
CDR3: CASSLGSTAFNEKLFF

J: TRBJ1-1
size: .
length: 15
V: TRBV27
CDR3: CASSPFGAGHTEAFF

J: TRBJ1-5
size: .
length: 16
V: TRBV28
CDR3: CASSFFRQGGNQPQHF

J: TRBJ1-4
size: .
length: 15
V: TRBV12-5
CDR3: CASGSSGGADEKLFF

J: TRBJ1-2
size: .
length: 13
V: TRBV27
CDR3: CASSGGGWYGYTF

J: TRBJ1-1
size: once
length: 13
V: TRBV6-5
CDR3: CASSIRENTEAFF

J: TRBJ2-7
size: .
length: 14
V: TRBV27
CDR3: CASSRLDQVHEQYF

J: TRBJ2-1
size: .
length: 16
V: TRBV27
CDR3: CASSEAGWPNNNEQFF

J: TRBJ1-3
size: .
length: 15
V: TRBV3-1/TRBV3-2
CDR3: CASGGGYRSGNTIYF

J: TRBJ1-2
size: once
length: 13
V: TRBV7-2
CDR3: CASSLGQLYGYTF

J: TRBJ2-3
size: .
length: 12
V: TRBV27
CDR3: CASSAQGGTQYF

J: TRBJ2-5
size: .
length: 16
V: TRBV14
CDR3: CASSQPRTGGLETQYF

J: TRBJ2-7
size: .
length: 15
V: TRBV11-2
CDR3: CASSPLEGGTYEQYF

J: TRBJ1-2
size: .
length: 11
V: TRBV13
CDR3: CASSHSGGYTF

J: TRBJ1-1
size: .
length: 14
V: TRBV19
CDR3: CASSMNRKNTEAFF

J: TRBJ1-1
size: once
length: 13
V: TRBV18
CDR3: CASSLGQDTEAFF

J: TRBJ2-5
size: once
length: 17
V: TRBV11-2
CDR3: CASSLLSGTGGQETQYF

J: TRBJ1-2
size: once
length: 17
V: TRBV28
CDR3: CASSPGHLPARDYGYTF

J: TRBJ1-5
size: .
length: 14
V: TRBV7-9
CDR3: CASSLTGGDQPQHF

J: TRBJ2-1
size: .
length: 17
V: TRBV7-9
CDR3: CASSLEGASGRRNEQFF

J: TRBJ2-1
size: .
length: 15
V: TRBV30
CDR3: CAWSVPSGGGNEQFF

J: TRBJ2-2
size: .
length: 16
V: TRBV5-1
CDR3: CASSWGLALEAGELFF

J: TRBJ2-1
size: once
length: 15
V: TRBV5-1
CDR3: CASSPLGGTIDEQFF

J: TRBJ1-3
size: .
length: 15
V: TRBV7-2
CDR3: CASSRDRGGGNTIYF

J: TRBJ1-5
size: .
length: 15
V: TRBV28
CDR3: CASSLPGGAGQPQHF

J: TRBJ2-1
size: .
length: 14
V: TRBV19
CDR3: CASTPLAGGAEQFF

J: TRBJ2-5
size: .
length: 14
V: TRBV11-2
CDR3: CASSLLGLEETQYF

J: TRBJ2-1
size: .
length: 17
V: TRBV19
CDR3: CASSSGQIRAGGYEQFF

J: TRBJ2-7
size: .
length: 14
V: TRBV12-5
CDR3: CASGLGLAGDEQYF

J: TRBJ1-1
size: .
length: 11
V: TRBV6-5
CDR3: CASSQGQRAFF

J: TRBJ2-4
size: .
length: 15
V: TRBV19
CDR3: CASSSQALAKNIQYF